The TCR beta chain described here comes from a study of PD-1 blockade in classical Hodgkin lymphoma. Study-wide findings and caveats: Significant TCR diversity gains by C4D1 occurred in CD4+ but not CD8+ cells. Complete responders showed a baseline diversity that resembled the diversity of newly diagnosed patients.

Comment on this clone: Its antigen is not identified.

Following autologous stem cell transplantation, relapse occurred in every patient, and exposure to brentuximab vedotin varied. Some clones are missing from TCRdb's copy, which holds only in-frame ones; the method was immunoSEQ multiplex PCR. The table lists 55,000 to 60,000 clones, approximately 90% of them singletons. The origin of this receptor is a human donor with classical Hodgkin lymphoma. The sequenced sample was peripheral blood mononuclear cells (PBMCs), obtained before the second cycle of nivolumab.

The CDR3 protein is CAISAGIVGTDTQYF. DNA of the CDR3: TGTGCCATCAGCGCAGGGATCGTAGGCACAGATACGCAGTATTTT. The V gene is TRBV10-3, the J gene TRBJ2-3, with TRBD1 as a possible D gene (5 bases). The CDR3 runs 15 residues. Germline CDR1 and CDR2: ENHRY and SYGVKD. The ends were cut back, 6 bases at V and 1 base at J, with 14 bases in the middle.